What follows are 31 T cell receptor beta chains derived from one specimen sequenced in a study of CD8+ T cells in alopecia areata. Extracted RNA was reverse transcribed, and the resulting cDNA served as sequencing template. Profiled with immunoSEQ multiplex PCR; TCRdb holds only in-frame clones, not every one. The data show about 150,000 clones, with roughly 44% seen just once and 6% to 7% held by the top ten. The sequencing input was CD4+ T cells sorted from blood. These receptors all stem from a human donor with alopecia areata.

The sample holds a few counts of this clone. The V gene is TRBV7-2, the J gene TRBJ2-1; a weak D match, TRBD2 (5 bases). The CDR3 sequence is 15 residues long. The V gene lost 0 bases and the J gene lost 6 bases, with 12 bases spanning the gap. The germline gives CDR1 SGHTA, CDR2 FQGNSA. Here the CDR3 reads CASSLAGVRSNEQFF. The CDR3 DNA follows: TGTGCCAGCAGCTTAGCGGGAGTCCGTAGCAATGAGCAGTTCTTC.

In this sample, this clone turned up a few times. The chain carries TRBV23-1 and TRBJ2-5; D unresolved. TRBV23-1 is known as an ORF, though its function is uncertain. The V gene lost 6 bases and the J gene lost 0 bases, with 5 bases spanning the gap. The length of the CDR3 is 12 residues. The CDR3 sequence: CASRSDQETQYF. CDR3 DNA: TGCGCCAGCAGGAGCGACCAAGAGACCCAGTACTTC.

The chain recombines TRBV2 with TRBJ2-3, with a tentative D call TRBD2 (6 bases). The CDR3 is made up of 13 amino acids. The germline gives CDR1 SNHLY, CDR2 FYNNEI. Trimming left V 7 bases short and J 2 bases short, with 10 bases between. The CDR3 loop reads CASTLDYTDTQYF. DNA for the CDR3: TGTGCCAGCACCCTGGACTACACAGATACGCAGTATTTT.

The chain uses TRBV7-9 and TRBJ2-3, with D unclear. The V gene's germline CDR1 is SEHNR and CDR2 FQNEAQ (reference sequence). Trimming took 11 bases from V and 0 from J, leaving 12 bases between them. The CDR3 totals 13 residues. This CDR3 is CAPMATSTDTQYF. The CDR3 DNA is TGTGCCCCTATGGCCACTAGCACAGATACGCAGTATTTT.

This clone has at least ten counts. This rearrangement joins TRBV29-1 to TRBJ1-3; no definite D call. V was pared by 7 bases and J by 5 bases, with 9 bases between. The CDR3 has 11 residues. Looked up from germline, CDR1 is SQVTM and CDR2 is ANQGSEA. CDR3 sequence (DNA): TGCAGCGCCGTTGTCCGAAACACCATATATTTT. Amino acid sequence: CSAVVRNTIYF.

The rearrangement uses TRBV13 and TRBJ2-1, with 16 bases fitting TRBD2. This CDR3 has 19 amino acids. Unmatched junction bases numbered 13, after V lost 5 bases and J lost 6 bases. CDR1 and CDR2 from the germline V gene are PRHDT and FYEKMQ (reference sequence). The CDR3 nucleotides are TGTGCCAGCAGCCCCCACCCCCCGGGACTAGCGGGAGGGATCAATGAGCAGTTCTTC. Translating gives CASSPHPPGLAGGINEQFF.

CDR3 bases: TGTGCCAGCAGCGTAGTCTCAGGGCAGGGGAACACTGAAGCTTTCTTT. Translation gives CASSVVSGQGNTEAFF. The chain employs TRBV9 and TRBJ1-1; a weak D match, TRBD1 (5 bases). The germline gives CDR1 SGDLS, CDR2 YYNGEE. Between the trimmed V and J ends, which lost 0 bases and 1 base, there was a span of 13 bases. The CDR3 consists of 16 residues. The full variable domain, with the rest looked up from reference TRBV9 and TRBJ1-1, is DSGVTQTPKHLITATGQRVTLRCSPRSGDLSVYWYQQSLDQGLQFLIQYYNGEERAKGNILERFSAQQFPDLHSELNLSSLELGDSALYFCASSVVSGQGNTEAFFGQGTRLTVV.

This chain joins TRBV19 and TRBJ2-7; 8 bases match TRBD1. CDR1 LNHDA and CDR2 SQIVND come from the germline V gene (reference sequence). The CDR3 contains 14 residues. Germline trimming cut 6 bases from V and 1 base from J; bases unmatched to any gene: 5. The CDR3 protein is CASSQTGDSYEQYF. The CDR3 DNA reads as TGTGCCAGTAGCCAGACAGGGGATTCCTACGAGCAGTACTTC.

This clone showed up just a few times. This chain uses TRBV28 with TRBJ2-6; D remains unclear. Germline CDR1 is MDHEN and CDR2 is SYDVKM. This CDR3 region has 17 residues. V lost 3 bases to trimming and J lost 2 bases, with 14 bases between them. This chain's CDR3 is CASSLWAVGTGANVLTF. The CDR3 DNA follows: TGTGCCAGCAGTTTGTGGGCAGTTGGCACTGGGGCCAACGTCCTGACTTTC.

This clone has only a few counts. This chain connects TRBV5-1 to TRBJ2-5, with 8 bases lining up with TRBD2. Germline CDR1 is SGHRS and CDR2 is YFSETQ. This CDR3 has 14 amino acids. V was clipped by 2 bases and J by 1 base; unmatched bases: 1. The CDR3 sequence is CASSFTSGQETQYF. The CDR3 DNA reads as TGCGCCAGCAGCTTCACTAGCGGCCAAGAGACCCAGTACTTC.

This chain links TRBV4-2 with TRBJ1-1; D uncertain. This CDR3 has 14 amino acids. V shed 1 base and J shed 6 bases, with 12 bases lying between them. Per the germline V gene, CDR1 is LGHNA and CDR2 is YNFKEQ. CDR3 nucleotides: TGTGCCAGCAGCCAAGTCTATCGGGGTTCTGAAGCTTTCTTT. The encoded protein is CASSQVYRGSEAFF.

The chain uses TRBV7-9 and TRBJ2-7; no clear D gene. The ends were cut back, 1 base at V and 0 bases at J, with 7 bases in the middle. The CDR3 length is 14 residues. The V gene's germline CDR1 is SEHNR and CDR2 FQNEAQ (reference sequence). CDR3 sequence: CASSLVQSSYEQYF. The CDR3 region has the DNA TGTGCCAGCAGCTTAGTCCAGAGCTCCTACGAGCAGTACTTC.

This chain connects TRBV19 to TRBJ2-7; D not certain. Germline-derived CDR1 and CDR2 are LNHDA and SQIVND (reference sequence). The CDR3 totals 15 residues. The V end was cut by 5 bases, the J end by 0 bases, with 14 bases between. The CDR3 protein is CASSPLDGNSYEQYF. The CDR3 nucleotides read TGTGCCAGTAGTCCATTGGACGGCAACTCCTACGAGCAGTACTTC. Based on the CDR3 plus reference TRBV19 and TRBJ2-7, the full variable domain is DGGITQSPKYLFRKEGQNVTLSCEQNLNHDAMYWYRQDPGQGLRLIYYSQIVNDFQKGDIAEGYSVSREKKESFPLTVTSAQKNPTAFYLCASSPLDGNSYEQYFGPGTRLTVT.

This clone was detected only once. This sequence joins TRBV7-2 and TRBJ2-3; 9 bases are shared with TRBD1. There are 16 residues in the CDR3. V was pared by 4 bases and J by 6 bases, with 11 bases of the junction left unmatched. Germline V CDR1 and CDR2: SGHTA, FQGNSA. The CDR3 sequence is CASSSAGTGRRDTQYF. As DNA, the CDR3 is TGTGCCAGCAGCTCAGCCGGGACAGGGAGGCGCGATACGCAGTATTTT.

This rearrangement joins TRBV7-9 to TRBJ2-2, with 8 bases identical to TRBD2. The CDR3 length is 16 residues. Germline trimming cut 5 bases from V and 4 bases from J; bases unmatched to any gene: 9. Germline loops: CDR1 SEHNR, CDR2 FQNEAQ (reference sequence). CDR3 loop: CASSARLATFTGELFF. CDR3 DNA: TGTGCCAGCAGCGCAAGACTAGCGACTTTCACCGGGGAGCTGTTTTTT.

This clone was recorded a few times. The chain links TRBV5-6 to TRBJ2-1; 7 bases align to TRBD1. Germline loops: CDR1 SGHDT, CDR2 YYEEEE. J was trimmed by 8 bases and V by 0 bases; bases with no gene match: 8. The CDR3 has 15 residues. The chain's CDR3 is CASSLDTGERDEQFF. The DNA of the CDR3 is TGTGCCAGCAGCTTGGATACAGGGGAACGGGATGAGCAGTTCTTC.

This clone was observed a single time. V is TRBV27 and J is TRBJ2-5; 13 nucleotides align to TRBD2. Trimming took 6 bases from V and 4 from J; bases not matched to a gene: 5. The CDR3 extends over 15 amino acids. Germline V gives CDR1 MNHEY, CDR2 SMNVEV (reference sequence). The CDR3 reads CASRRLAGGTETQYF. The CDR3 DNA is TGTGCCAGCAGGAGACTAGCGGGAGGCACAGAGACCCAGTACTTC.

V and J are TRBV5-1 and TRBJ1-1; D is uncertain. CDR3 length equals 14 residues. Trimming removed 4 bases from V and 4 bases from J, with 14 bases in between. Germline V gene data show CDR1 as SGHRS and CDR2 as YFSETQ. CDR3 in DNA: TGCGCCAGCAGCCCAGACAATCGAGCCACTGAAGCTTTCTTT. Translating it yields CASSPDNRATEAFF. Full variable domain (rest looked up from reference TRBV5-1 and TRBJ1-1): KAGVTQTPRYLIKTRGQQVTLSCSPISGHRSVSWYQQTPGQGLQFLFEYFSETQRNKGNFPGRFSGRQFSNSRSEMNVSTLELGDSALYLCASSPDNRATEAFFGQGTRLTVV.

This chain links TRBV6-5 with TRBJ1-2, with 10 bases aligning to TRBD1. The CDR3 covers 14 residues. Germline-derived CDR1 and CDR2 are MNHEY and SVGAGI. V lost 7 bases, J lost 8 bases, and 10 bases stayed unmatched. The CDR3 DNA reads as TGTGCCAGCAACAACCCGGGACAGGGGAGAGGCTACACCTTC. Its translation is CASNNPGQGRGYTF.

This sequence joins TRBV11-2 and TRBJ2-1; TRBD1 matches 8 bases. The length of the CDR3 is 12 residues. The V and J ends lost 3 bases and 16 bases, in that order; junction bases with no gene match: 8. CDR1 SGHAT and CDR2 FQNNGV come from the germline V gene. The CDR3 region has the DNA TGTGCCAGCAGCTTTCAGGGGGCCATTAGTTTCTTC. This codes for CASSFQGAISFF.

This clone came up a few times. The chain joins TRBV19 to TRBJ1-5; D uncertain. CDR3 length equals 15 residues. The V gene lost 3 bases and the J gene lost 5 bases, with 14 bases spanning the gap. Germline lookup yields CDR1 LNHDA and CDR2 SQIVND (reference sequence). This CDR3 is CASSIPGSGYQPQHF. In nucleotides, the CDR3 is TGTGCCAGTAGTATCCCCGGGTCCGGGTATCAGCCCCAGCATTTT. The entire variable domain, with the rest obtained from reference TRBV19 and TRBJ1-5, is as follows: DGGITQSPKYLFRKEGQNVTLSCEQNLNHDAMYWYRQDPGQGLRLIYYSQIVNDFQKGDIAEGYSVSREKKESFPLTVTSAQKNPTAFYLCASSIPGSGYQPQHFGDGTRLSIL.

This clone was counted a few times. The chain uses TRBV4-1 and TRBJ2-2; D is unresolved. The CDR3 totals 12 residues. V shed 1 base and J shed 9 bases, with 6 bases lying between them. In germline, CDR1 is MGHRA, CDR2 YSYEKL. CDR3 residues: CASSQGLRELFF. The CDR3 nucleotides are TGCGCCAGCAGCCAAGGCCTCCGGGAGCTGTTTTTT.

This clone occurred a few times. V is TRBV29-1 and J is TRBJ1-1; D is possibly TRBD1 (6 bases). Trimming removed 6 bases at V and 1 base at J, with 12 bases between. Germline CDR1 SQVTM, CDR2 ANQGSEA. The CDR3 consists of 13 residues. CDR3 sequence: CSVLGHQNTEAFF. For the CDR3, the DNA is TGCAGCGTCCTGGGACACCAGAACACTGAAGCTTTCTTT.

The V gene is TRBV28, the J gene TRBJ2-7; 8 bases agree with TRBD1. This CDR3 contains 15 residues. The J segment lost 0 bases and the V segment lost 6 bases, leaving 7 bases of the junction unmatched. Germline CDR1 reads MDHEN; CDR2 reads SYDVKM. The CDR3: CASSLVQGASYEQYF. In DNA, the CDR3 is TGTGCCAGCAGCCTGGTCCAGGGGGCCTCCTACGAGCAGTACTTC.

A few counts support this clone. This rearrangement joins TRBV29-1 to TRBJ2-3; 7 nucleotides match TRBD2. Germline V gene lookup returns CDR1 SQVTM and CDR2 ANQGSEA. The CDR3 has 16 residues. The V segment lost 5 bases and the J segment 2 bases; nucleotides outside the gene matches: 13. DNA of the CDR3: TGCAGCGTTCTGTTATTTGGCGGGAGCCTCACAGATACGCAGTATTTT. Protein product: CSVLLFGGSLTDTQYF.

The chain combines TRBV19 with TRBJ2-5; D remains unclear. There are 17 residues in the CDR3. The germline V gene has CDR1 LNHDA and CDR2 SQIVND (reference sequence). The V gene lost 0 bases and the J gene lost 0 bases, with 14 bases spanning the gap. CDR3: CASSIDSGKLYQETQYF. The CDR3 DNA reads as TGTGCCAGTAGTATAGATTCGGGCAAGTTGTACCAAGAGACCCAGTACTTC.

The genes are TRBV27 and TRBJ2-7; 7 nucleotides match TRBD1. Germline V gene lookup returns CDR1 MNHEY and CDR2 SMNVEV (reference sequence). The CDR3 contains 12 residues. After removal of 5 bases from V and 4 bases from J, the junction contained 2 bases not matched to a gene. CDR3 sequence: CASSPQGYEQYF. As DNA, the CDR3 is TGTGCCAGCAGTCCACAGGGGTACGAGCAGTACTTC.

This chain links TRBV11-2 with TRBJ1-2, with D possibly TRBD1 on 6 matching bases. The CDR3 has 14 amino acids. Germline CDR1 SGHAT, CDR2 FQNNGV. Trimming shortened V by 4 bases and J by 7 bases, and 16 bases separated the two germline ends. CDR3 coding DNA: TGTGCCAGCAGCTATCGAGGGGGTGTTGGTGGCTACACCTTC. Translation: CASSYRGGVGGYTF.

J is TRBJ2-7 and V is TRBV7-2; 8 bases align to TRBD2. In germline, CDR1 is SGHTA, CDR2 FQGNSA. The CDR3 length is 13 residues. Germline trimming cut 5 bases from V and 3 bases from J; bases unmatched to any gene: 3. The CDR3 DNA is TGTGCCAGCAGCCCCCGGGGGGGCTACGAGCAGTACTTC. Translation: CASSPRGGYEQYF.

CDR3 sequence: CASSHRQREAFF. In DNA form, the CDR3 reads TGTGCCAGCAGTCATCGTCAGCGGGAAGCTTTCTTT. The genes are TRBV6-6 and TRBJ1-1; D is unclear. The germline gives CDR1 MNHNY, CDR2 SVGAGI (reference sequence). The CDR3 is 12 amino acids. V was shortened by 5 bases and J by 8 bases, with 12 bases between the two germline ends.

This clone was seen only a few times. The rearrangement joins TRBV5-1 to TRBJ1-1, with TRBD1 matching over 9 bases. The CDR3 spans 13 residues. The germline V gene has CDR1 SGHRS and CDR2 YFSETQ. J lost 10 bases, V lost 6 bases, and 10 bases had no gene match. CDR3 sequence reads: CASTRYGTGRAFF. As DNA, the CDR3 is TGCGCCAGCACCCGGTACGGGACAGGGAGAGCTTTCTTT.